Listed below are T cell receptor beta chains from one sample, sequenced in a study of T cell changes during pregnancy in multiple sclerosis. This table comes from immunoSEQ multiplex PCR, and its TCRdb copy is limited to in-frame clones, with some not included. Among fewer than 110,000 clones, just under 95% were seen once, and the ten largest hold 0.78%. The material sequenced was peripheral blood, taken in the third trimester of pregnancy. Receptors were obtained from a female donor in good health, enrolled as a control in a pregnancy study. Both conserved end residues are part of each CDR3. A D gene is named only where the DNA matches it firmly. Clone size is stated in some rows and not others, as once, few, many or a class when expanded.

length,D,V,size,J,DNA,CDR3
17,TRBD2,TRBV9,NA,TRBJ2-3,TGTGCCAGCAGCTTGACTAGCGGGGGGGCCGTCGCAGATACGCAGTATTTT,CASSLTSGGAVADTQYF
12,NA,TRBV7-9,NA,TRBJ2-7,TGTGCCAGCAGCTTAATCTCCGGGGAGCAGTACTTC,CASSLISGEQYF
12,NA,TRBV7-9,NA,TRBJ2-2,TGTGCCAGCAGCCCTGGAGGGATGGAGCTGTTTTTT,CASSPGGMELFF
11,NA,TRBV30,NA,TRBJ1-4,TGTGCCTGGACATCCCAAGAAAAACTGTTTTTT,CAWTSQEKLFF
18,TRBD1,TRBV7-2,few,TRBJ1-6,TGTGCCAGCAGCTGGCCCTTCGGACAGGGATATAATAATTCACCCCTCCACTTT,CASSWPFGQGYNNSPLHF
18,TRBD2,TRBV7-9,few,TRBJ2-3,TGTGCCAGCACCACTTCTAGCGGGCTAGCGGGGGTCCAGGATACGCAGTATTTT,CASTTSSGLAGVQDTQYF
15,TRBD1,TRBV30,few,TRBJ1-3,TGTGCCTGCACCAGGGGGGCTGGTCACGGAAACACCATATATTTT,CACTRGAGHGNTIYF
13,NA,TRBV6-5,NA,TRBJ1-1,TGTGCCAGCAAGGACCAGGGGAACACTGAAGCTTTCTTT,CASKDQGNTEAFF
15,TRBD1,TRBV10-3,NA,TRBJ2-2,TGTGCCATCAGCCTGACAGGGCTGGACACCGGGGAGCTGTTTTTT,CAISLTGLDTGELFF
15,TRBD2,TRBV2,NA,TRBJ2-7,TGTGCCAGCAGCGAGTTAGGAGCGGGGGGTTACGAGCAGTACTTC,CASSELGAGGYEQYF
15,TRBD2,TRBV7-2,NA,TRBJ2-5,TGTGCCAGCAGCTTGGGACTAGCGGGGCAGGAGACCCAGTACTTC,CASSLGLAGQETQYF
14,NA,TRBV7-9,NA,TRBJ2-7,TGTGCCAGCAGCTTAGATCCAGGTTCCTACGAGCAGTACTTC,CASSLDPGSYEQYF
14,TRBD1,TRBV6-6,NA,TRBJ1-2,TGTGCCAGCAGAGGGGACAGGGGGCTTAGCGGCTACACCTTC,CASRGDRGLSGYTF
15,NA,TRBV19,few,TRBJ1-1,TGTGCCAGTAGTAGAGGGACACGCCCGGACACTGAAGCTTTCTTT,CASSRGTRPDTEAFF
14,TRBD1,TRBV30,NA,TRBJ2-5,TGTGCCTGGAGCCAGGGGACAGGGGGAGAGACCCAGTACTTC,CAWSQGTGGETQYF
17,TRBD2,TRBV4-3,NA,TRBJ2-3,TGCGCCAGCAGCCTAGGGGCTAGCGGGGGGGCCGGGTATACGCAGTATTTT,CASSLGASGGAGYTQYF
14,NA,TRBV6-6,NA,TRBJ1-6,TGTGCCAGCAGTTACTCGGCGGATAATTCACCCCTCCACTTT,CASSYSADNSPLHF
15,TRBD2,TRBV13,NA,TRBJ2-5,TGTGCCAGCAGCTTGCGCCTAGCGGACCAAGAGACCCAGTACTTC,CASSLRLADQETQYF
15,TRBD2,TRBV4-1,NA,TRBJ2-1,TGCGCCAGCAGCCCCGGGACTAGCGGCCACAATGAGCAGTTCTTC,CASSPGTSGHNEQFF
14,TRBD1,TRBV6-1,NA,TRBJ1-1,TGTGCCAGCAGAGGCGGACAGGGGGCAACTGAAGCTTTCTTT,CASRGGQGATEAFF
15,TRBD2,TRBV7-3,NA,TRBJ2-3,TGTGCCAGCAGCCCCGGGACTACTCTGGGGGATACGCAGTATTTT,CASSPGTTLGDTQYF
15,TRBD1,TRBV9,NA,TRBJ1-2,TGTGCCAGCAGCGTGGGGGACAGCCCTAATTTTGGCTACACCTTC,CASSVGDSPNFGYTF
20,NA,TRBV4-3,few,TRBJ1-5,TGCGCCAGCAGCCAAGCGTATCTCTTTCGGCCGGGGGAAGGAGGTCAGCCCCAGCATTTT,CASSQAYLFRPGEGGQPQHF
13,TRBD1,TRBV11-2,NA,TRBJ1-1,TGTGCCAGCAGGGAAGGGGACAGACTAGAAGCTTTCTTT,CASREGDRLEAFF
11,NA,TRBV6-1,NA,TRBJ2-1,TGTGCCAGCGGGCCGCCCAATGAGCAGTTCTTC,CASGPPNEQFF
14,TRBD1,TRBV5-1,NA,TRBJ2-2,TGCGCCAGTAGACAGGGAGACAACACCGGGGAGCTGTTTTTT,CASRQGDNTGELFF
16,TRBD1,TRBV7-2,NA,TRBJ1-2,TGTGCCAGCAGCTTAGAGGTGGCGACAGGGCCGAATGGCTACACCTTC,CASSLEVATGPNGYTF
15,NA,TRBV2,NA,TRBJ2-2,TGTGCCAGCAGTGATTCTTCCGGGTGGACCGGGGAGCTGTTTTTT,CASSDSSGWTGELFF
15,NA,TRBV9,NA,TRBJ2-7,TGTGCCAGCAGCGTAGGGCGGGACGTTCCCTACGAGCAGTACTTC,CASSVGRDVPYEQYF
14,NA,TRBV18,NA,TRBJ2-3,TGTGCCAGCTCACACGGACAACGTCTAGATACGCAGTATTTT,CASSHGQRLDTQYF
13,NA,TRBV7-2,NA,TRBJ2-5,TGTGCCAGCAGCTCCCAGGGTCGCGAGACCCAGTACTTC,CASSSQGRETQYF
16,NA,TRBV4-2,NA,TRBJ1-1,TGTGCCAGCAGCCAAGATAGGGGGGGAGGGAATGCTGAAGCTTTCTTT,CASSQDRGGGNAEAFF
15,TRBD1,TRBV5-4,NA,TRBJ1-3,TGTGCCAGCAGCTCGGACAGGCTCTCTGGAAACACCATATATTTT,CASSSDRLSGNTIYF
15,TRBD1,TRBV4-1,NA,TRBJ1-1,TGCGCCAGCAGCCAAAATCTACAGGGGTATACTGAAGCTTTCTTT,CASSQNLQGYTEAFF
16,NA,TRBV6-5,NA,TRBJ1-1,TGTGCCAGCAGTTATTTGATGGGGGCCTGGGACACTGAAGCTTTCTTT,CASSYLMGAWDTEAFF
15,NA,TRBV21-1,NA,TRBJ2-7,TGTGCCAGCGGGTGGGGGACAGTACGATTCTACGAGCAGTACTTC,CASGWGTVRFYEQYF
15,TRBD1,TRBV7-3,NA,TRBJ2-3,TGTGCCAGCAGCTTAAGTCGACAGGGGGCAGATACGCAGTATTTT,CASSLSRQGADTQYF
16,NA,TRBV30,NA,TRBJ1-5,TGTGCCTGGAGTGAACAGGGCGCTTATAGCAATCAGCCCCAGCATTTT,CAWSEQGAYSNQPQHF
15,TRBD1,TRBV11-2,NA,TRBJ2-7,TGTGCCAGCAGCCACGGGACAGGAGACTCCTACGAGCAGTACTTC,CASSHGTGDSYEQYF
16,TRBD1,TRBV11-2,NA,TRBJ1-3,TGTGCCAGCAGCTTAGTGGACAGGGCCTCTGGAAACACCATATATTTT,CASSLVDRASGNTIYF
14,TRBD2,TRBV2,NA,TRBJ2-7,TGTGCCAGCAGGGGGACTAGACAAGGCTACGAGCAGTACTTC,CASRGTRQGYEQYF